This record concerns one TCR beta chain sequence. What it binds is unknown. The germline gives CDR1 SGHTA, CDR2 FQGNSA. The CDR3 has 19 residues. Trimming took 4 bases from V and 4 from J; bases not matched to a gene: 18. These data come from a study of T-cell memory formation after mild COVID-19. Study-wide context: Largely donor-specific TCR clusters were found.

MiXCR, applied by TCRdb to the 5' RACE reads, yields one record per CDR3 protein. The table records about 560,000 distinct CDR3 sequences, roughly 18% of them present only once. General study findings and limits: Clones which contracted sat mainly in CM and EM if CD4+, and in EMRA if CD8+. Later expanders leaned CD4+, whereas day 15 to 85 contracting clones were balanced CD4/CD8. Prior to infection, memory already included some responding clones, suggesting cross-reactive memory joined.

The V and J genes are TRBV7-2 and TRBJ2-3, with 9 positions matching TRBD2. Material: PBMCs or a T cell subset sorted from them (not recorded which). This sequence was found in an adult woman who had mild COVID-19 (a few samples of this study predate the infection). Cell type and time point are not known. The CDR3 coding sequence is TGTGCCAGCAGCTCTATATGGGGCCATAGCGGGAGCCCCTCAGATACGCAGTATTTT. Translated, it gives CASSSIWGHSGSPSDTQYF.